The 19 T cell receptor beta chains presented below share a single source sample, sequenced in a study of cytomegalovirus exposure and HLA in healthy donors. Primers for the PCR totalled 60 Vbeta and 13 Jbeta. The protocol was immunoSEQ multiplex PCR, while the TCRdb copy is restricted to in-frame clones and leaves out a portion. In the table there are 120,000 to 150,000 clones, around 77% of which are singletons. Sequencing used PBMCs. Receptor source: a woman between 45 and 65 years old in good health and CMV-seronegative.

The chain couples TRBV10-2 to TRBJ2-7, with 11 bases matching TRBD1. Germline V lookup: CDR1 WSHSY, CDR2 SAAADI. The junction had 7 bases not matched to a gene; V was cut back by 9 bases and J by 6 bases. The CDR3 runs 13 residues. CDR3 sequence (DNA): TGCGCCAGTGGACAGGGGGCCTCGGTCGAGCAGTACTTC. It codes for CASGQGASVEQYF.

The CDR3 sequence is CAINTDPPRRNEQFF. CDR3 nucleotides: TGTGCCATCAACACGGACCCCCCCAGGAGGAATGAGCAGTTCTTC. The chain employs TRBV10-3 and TRBJ2-1; TRBD2 might be the D (5 bases). The CDR3 has 15 residues. Germline CDR1 ENHRY, CDR2 SYGVKD. V shed 7 bases and J shed 7 bases, with 20 bases lying between them.

In the case of this clone: This sample also contains other DNA sequences that code for the same CDR3. The V gene is TRBV5-1, the J gene TRBJ2-7; 9 bases fit TRBD1. The CDR3 has 14 amino acids. Germline V gene lookup returns CDR1 SGHRS and CDR2 YFSETQ. V gave up 3 bases and J gave up 4 bases; unmatched junction bases: 5. This chain's CDR3 is CASSSGQGPYEQYF. The CDR3 DNA reads TGCGCCAGCAGCTCGGGACAGGGTCCTTACGAGCAGTACTTC.

This clone occurred once. CDR3 protein: CASSAGQVIPGNTIYF. The CDR3 DNA follows: TGTGCCAGCAGCGCGGGACAGGTTATTCCTGGAAACACCATATATTTT. The chain combines TRBV9 with TRBJ1-3; 8 positions match TRBD1. V lost 3 bases and J lost 2; bases outside the gene matches: 7. The length of the CDR3 is 16 residues. Germline CDR1 is SGDLS and CDR2 is YYNGEE.

V gene TRBV2 combines with J gene TRBJ1-6; D is perhaps TRBD1 (5 bases). The germline gives CDR1 SNHLY, CDR2 FYNNEI. V was trimmed by 6 bases and J by 5 bases, leaving 14 bases between them. CDR3 size: 15 residues. CDR3 protein: CASRELTVDNSPLHF. The CDR3 DNA follows: TGTGCCAGCAGGGAGCTGACAGTGGATAATTCACCCCTCCACTTT.

V gene TRBV7-9 combines with J gene TRBJ2-1, with TRBD2 matching over 10 bases. The germline gives CDR1 SEHNR, CDR2 FQNEAQ (reference sequence). The V gene end was trimmed by 5 bases and the J gene end by 5 bases; junction bases not matched to a gene: 6. This CDR3 has 15 amino acids. CDR3 coding DNA: TGTGCCAGCAGCGATACTAGCGGGGTAAACAATGAGCAGTTCTTC. It yields the protein CASSDTSGVNNEQFF.

The chain joins TRBV18 to TRBJ2-7; D is uncertain. From germline, CDR1 is KGHSH and CDR2 LQKENI. V was shortened by 3 bases and J by 1 base, with 7 bases between the two germline ends. This CDR3 is built from 13 residues. In nucleotides, the CDR3 is TGTGCCAGCTCACCCGAGAAATCCTACGAGCAGTACTTC. This sequence encodes CASSPEKSYEQYF. Combining the CDR3 with reference TRBV18 and TRBJ2-7 gives the whole variable domain NAGVMQNPRHLVRRRGQEARLRCSPMKGHSHVYWYRQLPEEGLKFMVYLQKENIIDESGMPKERFSAEFPKEGPSILRIQQVVRGDSAAYFCASSPEKSYEQYFGPGTRLTVT.

V is TRBV7-2 and J is TRBJ2-3; D may be TRBD1 (5 bases). The length of the CDR3 is 14 residues. Germline loops: CDR1 SGHTA, CDR2 FQGNSA. Trimming left V 6 bases short and J 1 base short, with 11 bases between. CDR3 in DNA: TGTGCCAGCAGACCAGGGATTGGCACAGATACGCAGTATTTT. Amino acids: CASRPGIGTDTQYF.

The chain uses TRBV11-2 and TRBJ1-2, with TRBD1 as a possible D gene (6 bases). The CDR3 runs to 15 residues. V was shortened by 5 bases and J by 6 bases, with 19 bases between the two germline ends. CDR1 and CDR2 (germline): SGHAT, FQNNGV. This CDR3 is CASSALRTARNGYTF. DNA of the CDR3: TGTGCCAGCAGCGCCCTGAGGACAGCTAGAAATGGCTACACCTTC.

Regarding this clone: The junction differs from germline at one of its ends, possibly a read error. The V gene is TRBV7-7, the J gene TRBJ2-5, with 7 nucleotides matching TRBD1. Germline V lookup: CDR1 SSHAT, CDR2 FNYEAQ (reference sequence). CDR3 length equals 13 residues. The CDR3 spells CASSLDREETQYF. The CDR3 DNA reads as TGTGCTAGCAGCTTAGACAGGGAAGAGACCCAGTACTTC.

The rearrangement joins TRBV6-5 to TRBJ2-5, with 7 bases lining up with TRBD1. Germline values: CDR1 MNHEY, CDR2 SVGAGI. The V segment lost 8 bases and the J segment 5 bases; nucleotides outside the gene matches: 2. The CDR3 loop spans 11 amino acids. The CDR3 loop reads CASGTEETQYF. As DNA, the CDR3 is TGTGCCAGCGGGACAGAGGAGACCCAGTACTTC.

The chain is built from TRBV9 and TRBJ2-5; possible D gene TRBD1, 6 bases. The ends were cut back, 4 bases at V and 2 bases at J, with 12 bases in the middle. This CDR3 has 14 residues. The germline V gene encodes CDR1 SGDLS and CDR2 YYNGEE. The chain's CDR3 is CASSPPDRQETQYF. The CDR3 bases are TGTGCCAGCAGCCCACCGGACAGACAAGAGACCCAGTACTTC.

As to this clone: The sample has other DNA sequences that encode this CDR3 too. The chain couples TRBV5-6 to TRBJ2-2; D remains ambiguous. Trimming took off 2 bases at V and 7 bases at J, with 6 bases between the two ends. This CDR3 is built from 12 residues. Per germline, CDR1 SGHDT and CDR2 YYEEEE. The CDR3 DNA follows: TGTGCCAGCAGCTTAGCCGTCGGGGAGCTGTTTTTT. As protein: CASSLAVGELFF.

This clone has just a few counts. The rearrangement joins TRBV10-3 to TRBJ1-1; D gene unclear. Trimming removed 4 bases at V and 7 bases at J, with 16 bases between. The CDR3 runs to 14 residues. Germline CDR1 is ENHRY and CDR2 is SYGVKD. The CDR3 coding sequence is TGTGCCATCAGTGGAGCCGGGGAACAGCTTGAAGCTTTCTTT. As protein: CAISGAGEQLEAFF.

This clone was detected once. J is TRBJ2-5 and V is TRBV7-9, with D possibly TRBD1 on 6 matching bases. Germline CDR1 is SEHNR and CDR2 is FQNEAQ (reference sequence). There are 15 residues in the CDR3. Trimming removed 1 base from V and 5 bases from J, with 14 bases in between. For the CDR3, the DNA is TGTGCCAGCAGCTTAGGTCACAGGGACGGGGAGACCCAGTACTTC. This codes for CASSLGHRDGETQYF.

The chain recombines TRBV4-3 with TRBJ2-6; 9 positions match TRBD2. This CDR3 spans 17 amino acids. The germline V gene has CDR1 LGHNA and CDR2 YSLEER. With V trimmed by 1 base and J by 3 bases, 4 bases remained unmatched. DNA for the CDR3: TGCGCCAGCAGCCAAGTGGCTAGCGGGGTTGGGGCCAACGTCCTGACTTTC. Encoded protein: CASSQVASGVGANVLTF.

This clone was seen a handful of times. V and J are TRBV5-1 and TRBJ2-1; TRBD2 aligns across 7 bases. The length of the CDR3 is 15 residues. CDR1 and CDR2 (germline): SGHRS, YFSETQ. The V segment lost 4 bases and the J segment 5 bases; nucleotides outside the gene matches: 9. The DNA of the CDR3 is TGCGCCAGCAGCCAAGGTGGGGGGGGAAACAATGAGCAGTTCTTC. This translates into CASSQGGGGNNEQFF.

This clone was recorded once. The chain combines TRBV6-6 with TRBJ1-1; no clear D. CDR1 and CDR2 (germline): MNHNY, SVGAGI (reference sequence). The CDR3 runs 13 residues. V dropped 1 base and J dropped 6 bases, with 9 bases sitting between them. The CDR3 loop is CASSYFPTSEAFF. For the CDR3, the DNA is TGTGCCAGCAGTTACTTTCCAACATCTGAAGCTTTCTTT.

The gene calls are TRBV4-3 and TRBJ2-1; 8 bases map to TRBD2. V was pared by 2 bases and J by 0 bases, with 9 bases of the junction left unmatched. The CDR3 sequence is 18 residues long. Germline-derived CDR1 and CDR2 are LGHNA and YSLEER. The CDR3 DNA reads as TGCGCCAGCAGCCAATCTTCTTTAGCGGGGAGCTCCTACAATGAGCAGTTCTTC. Its translation is CASSQSSLAGSSYNEQFF.